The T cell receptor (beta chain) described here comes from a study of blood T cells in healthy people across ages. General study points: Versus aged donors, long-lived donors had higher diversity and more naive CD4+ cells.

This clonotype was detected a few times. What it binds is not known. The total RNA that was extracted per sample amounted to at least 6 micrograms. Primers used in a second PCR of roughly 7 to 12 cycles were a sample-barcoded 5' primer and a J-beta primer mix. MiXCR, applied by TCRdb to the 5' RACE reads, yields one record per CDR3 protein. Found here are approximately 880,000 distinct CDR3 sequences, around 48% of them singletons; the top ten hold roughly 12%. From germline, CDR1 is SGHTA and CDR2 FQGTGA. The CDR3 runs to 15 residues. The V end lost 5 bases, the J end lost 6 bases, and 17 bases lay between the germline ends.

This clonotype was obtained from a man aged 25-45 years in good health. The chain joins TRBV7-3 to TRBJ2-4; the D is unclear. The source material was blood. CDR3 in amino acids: CASSPTSGHGNIQYF. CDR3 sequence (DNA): TGTGCCAGCAGCCCGACCTCGGGTCACGGAAACATTCAGTACTTC.